Below, one T cell receptor (beta chain) is given with its context. Its antigen specificity is not known. The input lacks base qualities; no much larger clone sits a single base away. The source of the sample is a study of blood T cell repertoires in COVID-19 (TCRdb year 2020). Looking at the study overall: Collaborator samples came from the United States, Italy and Spain and covered acute and convalescent phases of COVID-19. The prospective study material was composed of cDNA or gDNA derived from T cells, B-cell-depleted T cells, or PBMCs. Deeply sampled blood TCRbeta repertoires from subjects exposed to, actively infected with, or recovered from COVID-19 were included in the dataset. The repertoires were released in a freely available public database meant as a resource for research on the immune response to SARS-CoV-2. The samples were drawn from the first 160 participants of the ongoing ImmuneRACE study and from 950 to 1,500 subjects provided by 6 global collaborators. A de-identified subject ID, COVID-19 status, age in years and sex were almost always included in the sample metadata. Where HLA class I and class II types were available, the types were taken from metadata supplied by the sample provider, not from assay-based typing. On the study overall, not on this receptor specifically: How much clinical and demographic metadata was included differed by source and by participant, and the metadata was provided uncurated.

TCRbeta CDR3 regions were amplified from genomic DNA using the immunoSEQ Assay, a bias-controlled multiplex PCR. For the original study's pipeline: Within the assay, amplification of reference gene primers was used to estimate how many nucleated cells each sample contained. Sequence reads were collapsed and filtered to measure the absolute abundance of every unique TCRbeta CDR3 rearrangement. For each sample, productive Simpson clonality was calculated as the square root of Simpson's diversity index over productive rearrangements. TCRdb provides this immuneACCESS table in a form limited to in-frame rearrangements. Some clones are lacking; in checked studies, under half of them reflect an unresolved V gene, and why the rest are absent is not known. That table is the source of V, J and clone size, and D and trimming were worked out from the DNA. Here the sample has more than 200,000 clones; roughly 84% occur a single time. In total, the top ten clones hold 27% of the sample.

After removal of 5 bases from V and 6 bases from J, the junction retains 3 bases not matched to a gene. The CDR3 sequence holds 12 residues, the cysteine and phenylalanine included. Here the CDR3 DNA is all that survives: 36 bases in frame from base 1. The germline V gene yields SNHLY for CDR1 and FYNNEI for CDR2. Each collaborating institution followed its own protocols to collect whole blood in K2EDTA tubes. For TCRbeta analysis, collaborator samples were shipped as frozen whole blood, as isolated PBMCs, or as DNA extracted from either sample type. The chain joins TRBV2 to TRBJ1-2; 7 central bases correspond to TRBD1. This sequence was found in a man in his forties or fifties with acute or convalescent COVID-19. The sequencing sample was made of peripheral blood. The nucleotide sequence is TGTGCCAGCAGTCGGGACAGAGATGGCTACACCTTC. This codes for CASSRDRDGYTF.